The source of this T cell receptor (beta chain) is a study of blood T cells in healthy people across ages. Whole-study findings and limits: Older age coincided with a roughly linear decline in TCR beta diversity per million T cells. Unsorted PBMCs ruled out conclusive naive versus antigen-experienced comparison.

CDR1 SGHTA and CDR2 FQGNSA come from the germline V gene. V gave up 6 bases and J gave up 0 bases, with 12 bases separating them. The CDR3 runs 15 residues. With a J-beta primer mix and a sample-barcoded 5' primer, a second PCR ran roughly 7 to 11 cycles. The template-switch adaptor was a 5' adaptor with 12 random nucleotides. It tagged each cDNA molecule. TCRdb recomputed calls from the 5' RACE reads with MiXCR, one row per CDR3 protein. The sample includes around 1,800,000 distinct CDR3 sequences, about two fifths of them seen just once. Each donor's blood draw was around 9.1 milliliters of peripheral blood. Turning to this clonotype: Its antigen is not identified.

This receptor was obtained from a human donor in good health. The sequenced sample consisted of blood. This chain uses TRBV7-2 with TRBJ2-1; D is unresolved. The CDR3 here is CASRLQASSYNEQFF. The CDR3 bases are TGTGCCAGCAGGCTGCAGGCGTCCTCCTACAATGAGCAGTTCTTC.